This TCR beta chain came from a study of identical twins. The CDR3 extends over 13 amino acids. Trimming shortened V by 5 bases and J by 1 base, and 8 bases separated the two germline ends. The V gene's germline CDR1 is KGHSH and CDR2 LQKENI. Each donor (without exception) was a healthy Caucasian. Each CDR3 protein gets one entry after TCRdb re-called the 5' RACE reads with MiXCR. The sample gives roughly 290,000 distinct CDR3 sequences, under 9% of which show up once; around 2.1% is in the top ten. These sequences were also reported in another study, on yellow fever vaccine responses in identical twins.

The sequencing sample was made of memory (CD45RO+) T cells sorted from blood. This clonotype originated in a woman between 18 and 30 years old in good health. The chain joins TRBV18 to TRBJ2-5, with D unclear. The CDR3 DNA follows: TGTGCCAGCTCAGATTACAGCCAAGAGACCCAGTACTTC. Its translation is CASSDYSQETQYF.